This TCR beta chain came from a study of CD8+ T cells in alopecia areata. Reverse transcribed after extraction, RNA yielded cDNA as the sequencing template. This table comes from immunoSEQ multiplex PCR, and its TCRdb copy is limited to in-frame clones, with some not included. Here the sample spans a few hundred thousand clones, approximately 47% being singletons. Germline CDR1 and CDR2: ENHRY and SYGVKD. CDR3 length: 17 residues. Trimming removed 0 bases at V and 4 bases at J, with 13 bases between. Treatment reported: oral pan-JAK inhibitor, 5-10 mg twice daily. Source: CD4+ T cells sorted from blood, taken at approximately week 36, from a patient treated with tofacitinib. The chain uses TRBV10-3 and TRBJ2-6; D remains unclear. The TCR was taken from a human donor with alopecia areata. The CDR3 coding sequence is TGTGCCATCAGTGAGTCGATATCTAAGGCAGGGGCCAACGTCCTGACTTTC. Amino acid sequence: CAISESISKAGANVLTF.